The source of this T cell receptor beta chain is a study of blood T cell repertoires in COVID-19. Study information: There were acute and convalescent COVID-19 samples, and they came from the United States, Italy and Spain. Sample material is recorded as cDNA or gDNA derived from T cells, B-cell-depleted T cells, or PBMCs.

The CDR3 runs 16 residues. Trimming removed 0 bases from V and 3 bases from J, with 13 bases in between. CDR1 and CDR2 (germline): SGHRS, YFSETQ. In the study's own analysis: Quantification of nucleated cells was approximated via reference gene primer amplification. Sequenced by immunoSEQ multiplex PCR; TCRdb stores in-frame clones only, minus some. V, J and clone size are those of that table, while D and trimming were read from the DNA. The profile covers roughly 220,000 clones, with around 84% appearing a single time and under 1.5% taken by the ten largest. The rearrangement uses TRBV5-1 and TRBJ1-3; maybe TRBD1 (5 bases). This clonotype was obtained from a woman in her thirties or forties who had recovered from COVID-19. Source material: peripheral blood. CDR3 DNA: TGCGCCAGCAGCTTGGAGGCAGGGAGGGTTGGAAACACCATATATTTT. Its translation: CASSLEAGRVGNTIYF.